The text below deals with one T cell receptor beta chain. What it binds is not known. Other DNA sequences from this sample encode an identical CDR3 as well. This entry belongs to a study of cytomegalovirus exposure and HLA in healthy donors. Trimming took off 2 bases at V and 5 bases at J, with 3 bases between the two ends. The CDR3 consists of 12 residues. Germline V gene sequence: CDR1 SEHNR, CDR2 FQNEAQ (reference sequence). PCR primers comprised 60 Vbeta and 13 Jbeta primers. Assay: immunoSEQ multiplex PCR; the TCRdb copy retains only in-frame clones and omits some. The sample records roughly 130,000 clones, over 70% being singletons. Study conclusions and caveats: It was reportedly the case that the classifier diagnosed cytomegalovirus status with high specificity and sensitivity.

This sequence joins TRBV7-9 and TRBJ2-2, with D unclear. The sequencing input was PBMCs. The sequence was obtained from a woman between 40 and 55 years old in good health and CMV-seronegative. The CDR3 bases are TGTGCCAGCAGCTTACGGACCGGGGAGCTGTTTTTT. It encodes CASSLRTGELFF.